The text below deals with one T cell receptor (beta chain). Its antigen is unknown. The record originates from a study of shared clonotypes between healthy human individuals. The CDR3 has 16 amino acids. The J segment lost 5 bases and the V segment lost 5 bases, leaving 7 bases of the junction unmatched. Germline assignment: CDR1 SGHTA and CDR2 FQGTGA. Regarding the study as a whole: What naive subsets generally showed was a larger estimated richness than memory subsets showed. Shared clonotypes: roughly 4.5% naive CD4, about 3.5% naive CD8, 2% to 2.5% memory CD4, under 0.45% memory CD8. A reduction in generation probabilities was seen for non-shared clonotypes relative to those shared by all four donors.

The method was immunoSEQ multiplex PCR; TCRdb's version includes in-frame clones alone and lacks a portion of them. The profile covers 2 million to 2.5 million clones, with approximately 95% appearing a single time and 0.39% taken by the ten largest. Sequencing was done on a sample of naive CD4+ T cells from PBMCs. Subset defined: CD45RA+ positively selected. The chain recombines TRBV7-3 with TRBJ2-5; 14 positions agree with TRBD2. The origin of this receptor is a man younger than 35 in good health. Some clones in this sample may be carry-over from other donors' samples. The CDR3 DNA reads as TGTGCCAGCAGCCTAGGGACTAGCGGGAGTTACGAGACCCAGTACTTC. It yields the protein CASSLGTSGSYETQYF.